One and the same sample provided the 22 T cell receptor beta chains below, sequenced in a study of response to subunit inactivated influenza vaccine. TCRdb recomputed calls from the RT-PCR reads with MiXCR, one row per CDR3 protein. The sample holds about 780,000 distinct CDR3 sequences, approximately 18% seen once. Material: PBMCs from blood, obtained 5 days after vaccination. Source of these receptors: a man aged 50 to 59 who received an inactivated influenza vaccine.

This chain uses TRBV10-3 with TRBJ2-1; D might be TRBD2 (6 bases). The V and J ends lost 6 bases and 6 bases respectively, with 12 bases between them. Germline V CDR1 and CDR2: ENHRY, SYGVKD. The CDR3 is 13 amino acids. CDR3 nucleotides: TGTGCCATCAGAGAAACTAGCCCCAATGAGCAGTTCTTC. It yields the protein CAIRETSPNEQFF.

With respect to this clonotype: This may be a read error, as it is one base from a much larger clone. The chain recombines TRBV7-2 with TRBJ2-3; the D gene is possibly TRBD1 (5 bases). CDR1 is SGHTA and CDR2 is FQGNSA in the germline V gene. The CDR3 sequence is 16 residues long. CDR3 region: CARSLGARLSTDTQYF. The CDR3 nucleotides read TGTGCCAGAAGCTTAGGGGCTAGATTGAGCACAGATACGCAGTATTTT.

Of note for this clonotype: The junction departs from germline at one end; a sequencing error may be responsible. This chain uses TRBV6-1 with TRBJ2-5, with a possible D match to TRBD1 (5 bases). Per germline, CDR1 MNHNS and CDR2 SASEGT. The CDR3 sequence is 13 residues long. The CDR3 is CASREGAKETQYF. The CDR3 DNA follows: TGTGCCAGCAGAGAAGGGGCCAAAGAGACCCAGTACTTC.

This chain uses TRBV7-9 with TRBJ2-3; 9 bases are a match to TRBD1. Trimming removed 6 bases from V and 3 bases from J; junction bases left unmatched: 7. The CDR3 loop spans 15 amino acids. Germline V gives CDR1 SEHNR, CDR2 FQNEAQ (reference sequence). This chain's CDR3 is CASRQNRGLTDTQYF. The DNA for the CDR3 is TGTGCCAGCAGACAAAACAGGGGGCTAACAGATACGCAGTATTTT.

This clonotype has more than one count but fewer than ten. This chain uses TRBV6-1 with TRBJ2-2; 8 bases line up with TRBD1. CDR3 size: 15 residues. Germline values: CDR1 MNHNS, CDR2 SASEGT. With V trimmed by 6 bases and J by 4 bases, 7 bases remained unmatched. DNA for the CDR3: TGTGCCAGCAGCTGGGGGACAGGAGGCACCGGGGAGCTGTTTTTT. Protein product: CASSWGTGGTGELFF.

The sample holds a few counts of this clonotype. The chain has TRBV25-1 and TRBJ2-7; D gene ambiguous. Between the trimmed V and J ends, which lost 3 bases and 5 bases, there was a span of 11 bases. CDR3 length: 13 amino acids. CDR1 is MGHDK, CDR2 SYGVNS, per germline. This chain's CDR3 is CASSDVGNHEQYF. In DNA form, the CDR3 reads TGTGCCAGCAGTGATGTGGGGAACCACGAGCAGTACTTC.

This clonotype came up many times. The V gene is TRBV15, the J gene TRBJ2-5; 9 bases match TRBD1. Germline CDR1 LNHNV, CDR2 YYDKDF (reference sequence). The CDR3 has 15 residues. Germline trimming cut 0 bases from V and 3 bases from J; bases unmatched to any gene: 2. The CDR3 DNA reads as TGTGCCACCAGCAGAGATAGGACAGGGGAAGAGACCCAGTACTTC. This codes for CATSRDRTGEETQYF.

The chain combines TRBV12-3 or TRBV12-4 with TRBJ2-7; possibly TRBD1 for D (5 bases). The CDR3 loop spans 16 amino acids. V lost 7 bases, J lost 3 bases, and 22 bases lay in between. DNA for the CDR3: TGTGCCAGCACTTTGGGGCTAGTTCCCACCTTCTACGAGCAGTACTTC. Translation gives CASTLGLVPTFYEQYF.

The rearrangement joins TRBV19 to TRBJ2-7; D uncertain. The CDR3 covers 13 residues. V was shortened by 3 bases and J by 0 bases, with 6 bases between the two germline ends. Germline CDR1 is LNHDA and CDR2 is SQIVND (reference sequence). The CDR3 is CASSIPDSYEQYF. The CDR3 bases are TGTGCCAGTAGTATTCCAGACTCCTACGAGCAGTACTTC.

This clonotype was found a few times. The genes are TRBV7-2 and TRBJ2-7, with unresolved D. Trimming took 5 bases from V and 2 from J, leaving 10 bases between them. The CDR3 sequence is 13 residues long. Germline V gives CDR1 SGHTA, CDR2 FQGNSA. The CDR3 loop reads CASSNYRAYEQYF. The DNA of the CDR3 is TGTGCCAGCAGCAATTACCGAGCCTACGAGCAGTACTTC.

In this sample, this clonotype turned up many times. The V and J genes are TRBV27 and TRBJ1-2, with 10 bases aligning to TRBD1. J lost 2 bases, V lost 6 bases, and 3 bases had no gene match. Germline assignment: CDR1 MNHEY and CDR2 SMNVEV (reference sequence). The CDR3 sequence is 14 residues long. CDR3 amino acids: CASSRDRGNYGYTF. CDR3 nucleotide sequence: TGTGCCAGCAGCAGGGACAGGGGAAACTATGGCTACACCTTC.

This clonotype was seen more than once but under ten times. The CDR3 DNA reads as TGTGCCAGCAGCCAAGATCGGATCGGGACTAGCGGGAATGAGCAGTTCTTC. Translation gives CASSQDRIGTSGNEQFF. This chain connects TRBV3-1 to TRBJ2-1, with 12 nucleotides matching TRBD2. Germline lookup yields CDR1 LGHDT and CDR2 YNNKEL (reference sequence). The V segment lost 0 bases and the J segment 7 bases; nucleotides outside the gene matches: 7. The CDR3 contains 17 residues.

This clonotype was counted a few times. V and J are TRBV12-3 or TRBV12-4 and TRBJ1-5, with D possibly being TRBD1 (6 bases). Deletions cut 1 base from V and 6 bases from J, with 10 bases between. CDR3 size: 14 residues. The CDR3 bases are TGTGCCAGCAGTTTAGTGGCCAGGGGTCAGCCCCAGCATTTT. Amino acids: CASSLVARGQPQHF.

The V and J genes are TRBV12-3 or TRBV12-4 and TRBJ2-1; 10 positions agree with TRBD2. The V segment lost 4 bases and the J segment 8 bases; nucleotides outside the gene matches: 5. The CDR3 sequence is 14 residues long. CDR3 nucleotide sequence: TGTGCCAGCAGTTGGGGACTAGCGTCAGATGAGCAGTTCTTC. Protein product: CASSWGLASDEQFF.

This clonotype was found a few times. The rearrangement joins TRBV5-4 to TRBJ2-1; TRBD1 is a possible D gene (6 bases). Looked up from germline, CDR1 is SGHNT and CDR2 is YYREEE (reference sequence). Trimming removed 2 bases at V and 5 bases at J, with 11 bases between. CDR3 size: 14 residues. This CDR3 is CASSLGGTDNEQFF. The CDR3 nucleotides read TGTGCCAGCAGCTTAGGGGGTACCGACAATGAGCAGTTCTTC.

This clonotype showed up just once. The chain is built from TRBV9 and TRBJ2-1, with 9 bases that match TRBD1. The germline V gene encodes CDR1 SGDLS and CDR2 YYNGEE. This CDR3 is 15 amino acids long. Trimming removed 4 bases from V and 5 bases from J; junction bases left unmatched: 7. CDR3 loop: CASSRSGQGNNEQFF. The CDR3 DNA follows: TGTGCCAGCAGCAGGTCGGGACAGGGTAACAATGAGCAGTTCTTC.

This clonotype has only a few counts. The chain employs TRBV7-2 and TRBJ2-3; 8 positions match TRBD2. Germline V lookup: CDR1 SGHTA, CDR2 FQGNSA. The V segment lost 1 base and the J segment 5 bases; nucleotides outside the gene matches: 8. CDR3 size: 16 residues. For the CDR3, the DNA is TGTGCCAGCAGCTTAGACTCAGCGGGGGCCGTAGATACGCAGTATTTT. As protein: CASSLDSAGAVDTQYF.

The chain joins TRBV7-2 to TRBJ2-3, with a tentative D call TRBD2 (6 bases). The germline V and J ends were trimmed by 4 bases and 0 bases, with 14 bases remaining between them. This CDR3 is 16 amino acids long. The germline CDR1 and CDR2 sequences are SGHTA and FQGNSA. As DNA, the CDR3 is TGTGCCAGCAGCTACTCTAGCGCGAGTAGCACAGATACGCAGTATTTT. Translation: CASSYSSASSTDTQYF.

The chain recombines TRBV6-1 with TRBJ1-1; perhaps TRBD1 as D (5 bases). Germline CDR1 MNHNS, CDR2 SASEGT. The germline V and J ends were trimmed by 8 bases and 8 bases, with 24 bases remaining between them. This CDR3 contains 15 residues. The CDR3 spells CASSRGVFQGGEAFF. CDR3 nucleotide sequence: TGTGCCAGCTCTCGCGGGGTGTTTCAGGGTGGGGAAGCTTTCTTT.

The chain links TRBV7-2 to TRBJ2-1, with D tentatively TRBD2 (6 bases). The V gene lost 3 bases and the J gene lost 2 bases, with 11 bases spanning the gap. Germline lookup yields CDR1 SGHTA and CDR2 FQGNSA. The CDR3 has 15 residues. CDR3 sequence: CASSFGPGAYNEQFF. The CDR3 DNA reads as TGTGCCAGCAGCTTTGGCCCGGGGGCCTACAATGAGCAGTTCTTC.

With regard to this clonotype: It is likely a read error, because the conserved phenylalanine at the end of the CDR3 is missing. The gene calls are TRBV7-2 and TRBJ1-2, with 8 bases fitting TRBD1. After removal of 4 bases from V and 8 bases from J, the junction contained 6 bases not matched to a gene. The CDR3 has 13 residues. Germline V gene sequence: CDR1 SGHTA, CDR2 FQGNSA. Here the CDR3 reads CASSSTQGGGYTL. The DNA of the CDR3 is TGTGCCAGCAGCTCTACACAGGGGGGCGGCTACACCCTC.

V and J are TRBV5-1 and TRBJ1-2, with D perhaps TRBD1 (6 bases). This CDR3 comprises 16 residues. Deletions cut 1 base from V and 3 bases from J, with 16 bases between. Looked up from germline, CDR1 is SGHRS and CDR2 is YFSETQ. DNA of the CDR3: TGCGCCAGCAGCTTGTTTTCAGGGGTAGAGGACTATGGCTACACCTTC. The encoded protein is CASSLFSGVEDYGYTF.